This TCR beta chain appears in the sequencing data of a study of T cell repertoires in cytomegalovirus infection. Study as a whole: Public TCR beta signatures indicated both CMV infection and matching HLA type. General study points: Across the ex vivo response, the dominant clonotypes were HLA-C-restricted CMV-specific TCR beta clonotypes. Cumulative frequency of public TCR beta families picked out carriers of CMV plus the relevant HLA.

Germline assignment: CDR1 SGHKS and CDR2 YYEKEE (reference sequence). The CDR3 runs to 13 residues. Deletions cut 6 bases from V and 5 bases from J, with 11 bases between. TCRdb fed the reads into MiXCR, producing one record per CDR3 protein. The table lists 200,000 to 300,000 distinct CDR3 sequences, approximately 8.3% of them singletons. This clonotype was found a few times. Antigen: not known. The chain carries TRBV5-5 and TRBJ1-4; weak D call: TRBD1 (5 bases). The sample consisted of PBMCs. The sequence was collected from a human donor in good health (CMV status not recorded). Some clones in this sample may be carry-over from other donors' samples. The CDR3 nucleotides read TGTGCCAGCACCAGGCAGGGAAATGAAAAACTGTTTTTT. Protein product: CASTRQGNEKLFF.